This T cell receptor beta chain was obtained from a study of blood T cell repertoires in COVID-19. Study in general: Acute and convalescent COVID-19 samples came from the United States, Italy and Spain.

This table comes from immunoSEQ multiplex PCR, and its TCRdb copy is limited to in-frame clones, with some not included. The sample gives hundreds of thousands of clones, 84% of which show up once; roughly 4% is in the top ten. The study recruited people aged about 18 to 89 years across approximately 24 US areas. The clonotype comes from a man aged 25-45 years with acute COVID-19. The material sequenced was PBMCs or T cells enriched from blood (not recorded which).

CDR3 DNA: TGTGCCAGCAGCCAGGGGGACGGGGACAACCGGATCAATGAGCAGTTCTTC. It codes for CASSQGDGDNRINEQFF. The chain links TRBV4-2 to TRBJ2-1; a weak D match, TRBD1 (6 bases). V was shortened by 3 bases and J by 6 bases, with 21 bases between the two germline ends. This CDR3 is 17 amino acids long. The germline V gene has CDR1 LGHNA and CDR2 YNFKEQ.